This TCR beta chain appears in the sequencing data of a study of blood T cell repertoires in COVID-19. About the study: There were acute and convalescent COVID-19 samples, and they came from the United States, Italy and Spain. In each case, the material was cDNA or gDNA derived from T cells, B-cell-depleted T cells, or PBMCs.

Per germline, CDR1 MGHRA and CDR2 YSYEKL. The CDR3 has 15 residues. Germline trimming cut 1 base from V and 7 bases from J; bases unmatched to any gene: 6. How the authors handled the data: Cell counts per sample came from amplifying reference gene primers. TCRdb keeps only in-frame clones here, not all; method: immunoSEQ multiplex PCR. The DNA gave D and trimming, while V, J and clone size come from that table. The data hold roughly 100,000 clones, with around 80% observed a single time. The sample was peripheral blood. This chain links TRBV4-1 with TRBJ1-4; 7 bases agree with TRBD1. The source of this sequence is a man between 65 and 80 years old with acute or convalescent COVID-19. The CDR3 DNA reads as TGCGCCAGCAGCCAAGCTGTGAGGGGGCTTGAAAAACTGTTTTTT. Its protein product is CASSQAVRGLEKLFF.